The 15 T cell receptor beta chains below were found in one sample sequenced in a study of T cell changes during pregnancy in multiple sclerosis. Clones were read by immunoSEQ multiplex PCR, and TCRdb kept only the in-frame ones, dropping some. Of 45,000 to 65,000 clones listed, roughly 90% were seen once; the top ten hold 0.45% to 0.6%. Sequenced here: CD4+ T cells from peripheral blood mononuclear cells, sampled after pregnancy. Source of these receptors: a female donor with multiple sclerosis, enrolled in a pregnancy study.

The genes are TRBV6-5 and TRBJ2-2; maybe TRBD1 (5 bases). CDR1 and CDR2 from the germline V gene are MNHEY and SVGAGI. The V gene lost 2 bases and the J gene lost 6 bases, with 10 bases spanning the gap. This CDR3 spans 14 amino acids. CDR3 in amino acids: CASSYRQGSGELFF. The CDR3 region has the DNA TGTGCCAGCAGTTACCGGCAGGGTTCCGGGGAGCTGTTTTTT.

CDR3 in amino acids: CASSVVVGAVYGYTF. CDR3 in DNA: TGTGCCAGCAGTGTGGTAGTGGGCGCAGTCTATGGCTACACCTTC. This chain joins TRBV2 and TRBJ1-2; D call uncertain. The CDR3 sequence is 15 residues long. V lost 4 bases to trimming and J lost 4 bases, with 16 bases between them. Germline V gives CDR1 SNHLY, CDR2 FYNNEI. Together with reference TRBV2 and TRBJ1-2, the CDR3 gives the full variable domain: EPEVTQTPSHQVTQMGQEVILRCVPISNHLYFYWYRQILGQKVEFLVSFYNNEISEKSEIFDDQFSVERPDGSNFTLKIRSTKLEDSAMYFCASSVVVGAVYGYTFGSGTRLTVV.

The CDR3 loop reads CASSLFMNTEAFF. The DNA of the CDR3 is TGTGCCAGCAGCTTATTTATGAACACTGAAGCTTTCTTT. The V call is TRBV7-3, the J call TRBJ1-1; D is unclear. V was pared by 2 bases and J by 0 bases, with 4 bases between. This CDR3 comprises 13 residues. CDR1 is SGHTA, CDR2 FQGTGA, per germline.

Only one count was recorded for this clone. This chain joins TRBV25-1 and TRBJ1-4; TRBD1 might be the D (5 bases). The V end lost 6 bases, the J end lost 7 bases, and 12 bases lay between the germline ends. The germline V gene encodes CDR1 MGHDK and CDR2 SYGVNS. CDR3 size: 13 residues. CDR3: CASSSHGGEKLFF. In nucleotides, the CDR3 is TGTGCCAGCAGCAGCCACGGGGGTGAAAAACTGTTTTTT.

This chain links TRBV28 with TRBJ1-1, with D perhaps TRBD1 (6 bases). This CDR3 spans 16 amino acids. V was shortened by 1 base and J by 3 bases, with 15 bases between the two germline ends. In germline, CDR1 is MDHEN, CDR2 SYDVKM. The CDR3 coding sequence is TGTGCCAGCAGTTTATTAAGGGGTCCAGGGGACACTGAAGCTTTCTTT. Translated: CASSLLRGPGDTEAFF.

The rearrangement links TRBV28 to TRBJ2-7, with D tentatively TRBD1 (7 bases). Looked up from germline, CDR1 is MDHEN and CDR2 is SYDVKM. This CDR3 is 13 amino acids long. Trimming removed 2 bases from V and 7 bases from J, with 12 bases in between. The CDR3 DNA follows: TGTGCCAGCAGTTTAGGAGGGGGCTGGGAGCAGTACTTC. Amino acid sequence: CASSLGGGWEQYF.

This clone was observed a single time. The V call is TRBV4-3, the J call TRBJ2-7, with D possibly matching TRBD1 (6 bases). CDR1 is LGHNA and CDR2 is YSLEER in the germline V gene. This CDR3 contains 15 residues. V shed 0 bases and J shed 7 bases, with 16 bases lying between them. The DNA of the CDR3 is TGCGCCAGCAGCCAAGATTTTCACAGGGCCAGTGAGCAGTACTTC. Amino acid sequence: CASSQDFHRASEQYF.

V gene TRBV18 combines with J gene TRBJ2-7, with D hard to call. Trimming took off 2 bases at V and 3 bases at J, with 14 bases between the two ends. Germline lookup yields CDR1 KGHSH and CDR2 LQKENI. This CDR3 is 15 amino acids long. This CDR3 reads CASSPSRQPGYEQYF. CDR3 DNA: TGTGCCAGCTCACCAAGTCGACAACCCGGCTACGAGCAGTACTTC.

V gene TRBV7-8 combines with J gene TRBJ1-1; D ambiguous. Germline CDR1 reads SGHVS; CDR2 reads FQNEAQ. The V gene lost 6 bases and the J gene lost 4 bases, with 18 bases spanning the gap. The CDR3 runs to 15 residues. CDR3 coding DNA: TGTGCCAGCAGTATTATTAAACTGGGAGGCACTGAAGCTTTCTTT. Translation gives CASSIIKLGGTEAFF.

This clone has just a few counts. The chain joins TRBV2 to TRBJ1-2, with D maybe TRBD1 (6 bases). V was pared by 5 bases and J by 5 bases, with 12 bases between. This CDR3 is 13 amino acids long. Germline CDR1 is SNHLY and CDR2 is FYNNEI. CDR3 coding DNA: TGTGCCAGCAGTATTGTAACAGGGTATGGCTACACCTTC. This encodes CASSIVTGYGYTF.

The genes are TRBV7-2 and TRBJ2-1, with D perhaps matching TRBD1 (5 bases). The CDR3 totals 12 residues. V was clipped by 8 bases and J by 9 bases, with 14 bases between them. Germline V gives CDR1 SGHTA, CDR2 FQGNSA. The CDR3: CASGQGPFEQFF. The DNA for the CDR3 is TGTGCCAGCGGCCAGGGTCCCTTTGAGCAGTTCTTC. The variable domain in full, completed from reference TRBV7-2 and TRBJ2-1, reads GAGVSQSPSNKVTEKGKDVELRCDPISGHTALYWYRQSLGQGLEFLIYFQGNSAPDKSGLPSDRFSAERTGGSVSTLTIQRTQQEDSAVYLCASGQGPFEQFFGPGTRLTVL.

The chain links TRBV7-2 to TRBJ2-2, with no clear D. CDR3 length equals 12 residues. CDR1 is SGHTA and CDR2 is FQGNSA in the germline V gene. V was cut by 3 bases and J by 5 bases, with 4 bases left in between. This chain's CDR3 is CASSFQTGELFF. CDR3 sequence (DNA): TGTGCCAGCAGCTTCCAGACCGGGGAGCTGTTTTTT.

This rearrangement joins TRBV19 to TRBJ2-3; 8 bases are a match to TRBD2. This CDR3 is 17 amino acids long. CDR1 LNHDA and CDR2 SQIVND come from the germline V gene (reference sequence). J was trimmed by 4 bases and V by 1 base; bases with no gene match: 10. The CDR3 spells CASSIAVAGILADTQYF. As DNA, the CDR3 is TGTGCCAGTAGTATAGCGGTAGCGGGAATTTTAGCAGATACGCAGTATTTT.

The CDR3 DNA is TGTGCCAGCCTGGGACAGAGGAACACCGGGGAGCTGTTTTTT. Its translation: CASLGQRNTGELFF. The genes are TRBV6-6 and TRBJ2-2; 7 bases are a match to TRBD1. CDR1 MNHNY and CDR2 SVGAGI come from the germline V gene (reference sequence). V dropped 8 bases and J dropped 1; count of bases not matched to a gene: 4. The CDR3 runs to 14 residues.

This clone came up once. One end of the junction varies from germline; a read error may be responsible. The chain carries TRBV7-7 and TRBJ2-5; D possibly corresponds to TRBD2 (5 bases). The CDR3 is made up of 14 amino acids. The germline CDR1 and CDR2 sequences are SSHAT and FNYEAQ (reference sequence). In DNA, the CDR3 is TGTGCTAGCAGCCCAAGCGGAAAAGGGGAGACCCAGTACTTC. It specifies CASSPSGKGETQYF. Full variable domain (outside the CDR3, taken from reference TRBV7-7 and TRBJ2-5): GAGVSQSPRYKVTKRGQDVTLRCDPISSHATLYWYQQALGQGPEFLTYFNYEAQPDKSGLPSDRFSAERPEGSISTLTIQRTEQRDSAMYRCASSPSGKGETQYFGPGTRLLVL.